A single sample is the source of the 6 T cell receptor beta chains below, sequenced in a study of shared clonotypes between healthy human individuals (TCRdb year 2020). The library was generated by the immunoSEQ multiplex PCR assay. TCRdb carries this immuneACCESS record with in-frame sequences only. Its versions omit some clonotypes, under half of them owing to an unresolved V gene in the studies checked, with the rest unexplained. Present in this sample are around 1.6 million clones, 95% to 99% of which were seen just once. Clones ranked in the top ten supply roughly 0.4% of the sample. Material for sequencing was naive CD4+ T cells sorted from blood. The sample's cell subset or site, from its label and the paper: CD45RA+ positively selected. The source is a young man in good health.

The rearrangement uses TRBV28 and TRBJ1-5; TRBD1 matches at 7 bases. This CDR3 is 16 amino acids long. The trim removed 2 bases at V and 0 bases at J, leaving 4 bases unmatched. Germline V gene data show CDR1 as MDHEN and CDR2 as SYDVKM. As DNA, the CDR3 is TGTGCCAGCAGTTTACGGGGACAGTATAGCAATCAGCCCCAGCATTTT. Translation gives CASSLRGQYSNQPQHF.

In the case of this clone: The sample contains more than one DNA sequence encoding this CDR3. The chain employs TRBV20-1 and TRBJ2-3; no clear D gene. V was clipped by 5 bases and J by 1 base, with 4 bases between them. The germline CDR1 and CDR2 sequences are DFQATT and SNEGSKA (reference sequence). This CDR3 comprises 11 residues. The CDR3 DNA reads TGCAGTGCTCGCGGCACAGATACGCAGTATTTT. Protein: CSARGTDTQYF.

J is TRBJ1-3 and V is TRBV4-1; 7 positions agree with TRBD1. In germline, CDR1 is MGHRA, CDR2 YSYEKL. V trimming: 4 bases; J trimming: 2 bases; junction bases outside the gene matches: 11. This CDR3 has 17 residues. DNA for the CDR3: TGCGCCAGCAGCCTCCGAGGTGAGACAGGGACTGGAAACACCATATATTTT. Amino acids: CASSLRGETGTGNTIYF.

The chain combines TRBV7-9 with TRBJ2-3, with D unresolved. Trimming shortened V by 1 base and J by 0 bases, and 8 bases separated the two germline ends. This CDR3 region has 15 residues. Germline V gene lookup returns CDR1 SEHNR and CDR2 FQNEAQ (reference sequence). CDR3 in DNA: TGTGCCAGCAGCTTAGTTGGCCATAGCACAGATACGCAGTATTTT. Its protein product is CASSLVGHSTDTQYF.

CDR3 residues: CASSLTQTGGLVYSNQPQHF. CDR3 nucleotide sequence: TGTGCCAGCAGTTTAACACAGACAGGGGGCCTTGTGTATAGCAATCAGCCCCAGCATTTT. The chain employs TRBV27 and TRBJ1-5; 10 bases map to TRBD1. Trimming took 2 bases from V and 0 from J; bases not matched to a gene: 13. CDR1 and CDR2 from the germline V gene are MNHEY and SMNVEV (reference sequence). CDR3 length: 20 amino acids.

This clone was observed once. V and J are TRBV18 and TRBJ2-7, with TRBD2 as a possible D gene (6 bases). Trimming left V 1 base short and J 0 bases short, with 10 bases between. Germline V lookup: CDR1 KGHSH, CDR2 LQKENI. The CDR3 has 15 amino acids. The DNA of the CDR3 is TGTGCCAGCTCACCACGGGCGGGACTCTCCTACGAGCAGTACTTC. It encodes CASSPRAGLSYEQYF.